This T cell receptor beta chain is from a study of blood T cell repertoires in COVID-19. About the research overall: There were acute and convalescent COVID-19 samples, and they came from the United States, Italy and Spain. PBMCs, B-cell-depleted T cells, or T cells provided the cDNA or gDNA that made up the material.

Original processing methods: Amplification from reference gene primers served as the basis for estimated nucleated cell counts. TCRdb's table, derived via immunoSEQ multiplex PCR, lists solely in-frame clones and lacks some. The V and J calls and clone size were taken over from that table, and D and trimming were inferred from the DNA. The sample has roughly 230,000 clones; 70% to 90% are singletons. Per germline, CDR1 SGHRS and CDR2 YFSETQ. CDR3 length: 15 amino acids. Trimming took 0 bases from V and 8 from J, leaving 17 bases between them. The clonotype comes from a man aged 40-55 years with acute or convalescent COVID-19. The V call is TRBV5-1, the J call TRBJ1-2; D may be TRBD1 (6 bases). Material for sequencing was peripheral blood. Here the CDR3 reads CASSLGGGPSEGYTF. In nucleotides, the CDR3 is TGCGCCAGCAGCTTGGGGGGGGGCCCCTCGGAGGGCTACACCTTC. The whole variable domain, remainder taken from reference TRBV5-1 and TRBJ1-2, is KAGVTQTPRYLIKTRGQQVTLSCSPISGHRSVSWYQQTPGQGLQFLFEYFSETQRNKGNFPGRFSGRQFSNSRSEMNVSTLELGDSALYLCASSLGGGPSEGYTFGSGTRLTVV.